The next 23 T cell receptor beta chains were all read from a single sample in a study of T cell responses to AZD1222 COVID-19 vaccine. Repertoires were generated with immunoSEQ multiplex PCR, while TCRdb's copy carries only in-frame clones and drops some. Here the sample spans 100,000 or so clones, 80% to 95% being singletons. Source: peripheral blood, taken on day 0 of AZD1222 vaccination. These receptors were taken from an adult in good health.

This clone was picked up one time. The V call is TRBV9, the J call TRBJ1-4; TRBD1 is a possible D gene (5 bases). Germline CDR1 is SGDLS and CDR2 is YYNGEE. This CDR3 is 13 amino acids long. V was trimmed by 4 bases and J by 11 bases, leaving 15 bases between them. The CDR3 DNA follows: TGTGCCAGCAGCAATCAAATGGGGGACAAACTGTTTTTT. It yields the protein CASSNQMGDKLFF.

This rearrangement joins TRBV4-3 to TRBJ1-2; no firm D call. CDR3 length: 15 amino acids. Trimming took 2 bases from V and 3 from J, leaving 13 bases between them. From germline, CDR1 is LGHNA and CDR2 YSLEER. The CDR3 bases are TGCGCCAGCAGCCAACGGTTAAGATCGGACTATGGCTACACCTTC. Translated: CASSQRLRSDYGYTF.

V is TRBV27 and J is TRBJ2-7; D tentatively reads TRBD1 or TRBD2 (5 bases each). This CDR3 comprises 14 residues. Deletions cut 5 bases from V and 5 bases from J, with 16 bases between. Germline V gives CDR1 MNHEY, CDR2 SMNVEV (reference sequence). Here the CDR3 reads CASSRGRSLDEQYF. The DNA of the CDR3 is TGTGCCAGCAGTCGGGGACGGTCTCTGGACGAGCAGTACTTC.

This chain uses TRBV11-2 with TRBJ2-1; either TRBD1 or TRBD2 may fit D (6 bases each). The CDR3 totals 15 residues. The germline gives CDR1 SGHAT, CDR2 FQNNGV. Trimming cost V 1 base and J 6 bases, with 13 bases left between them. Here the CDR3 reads CASSLGGAPLNEQFF. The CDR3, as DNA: TGTGCCAGCAGCTTAGGGGGGGCCCCCCTCAATGAGCAGTTCTTC.

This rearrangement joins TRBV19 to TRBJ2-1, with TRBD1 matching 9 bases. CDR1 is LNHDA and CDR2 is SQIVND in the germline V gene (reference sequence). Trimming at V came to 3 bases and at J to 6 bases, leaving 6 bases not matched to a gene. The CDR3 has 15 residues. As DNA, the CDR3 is TGTGCCAGTAGTATTGGGGACAGGGTAGGCAATGAGCAGTTCTTC. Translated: CASSIGDRVGNEQFF.

The CDR3 sequence is CASSQEGPPFSMNTEAFF. The CDR3 DNA reads as TGCGCCAGCAGCCAAGAAGGGCCGCCCTTTTCCATGAACACTGAAGCTTTCTTT. This chain links TRBV4-3 with TRBJ1-1; no firm D call. The CDR3 sequence is 18 residues long. Deletions cut 0 bases from V and 0 bases from J, with 17 bases between. The germline V gene encodes CDR1 LGHNA and CDR2 YSLEER.

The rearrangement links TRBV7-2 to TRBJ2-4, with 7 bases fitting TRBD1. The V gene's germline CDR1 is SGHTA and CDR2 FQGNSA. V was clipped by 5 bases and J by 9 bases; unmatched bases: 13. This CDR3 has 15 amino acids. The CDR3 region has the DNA TGTGCCAGCAGCGCTCGGCCCGGGACAGCCGTCATTCAGTACTTC. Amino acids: CASSARPGTAVIQYF.

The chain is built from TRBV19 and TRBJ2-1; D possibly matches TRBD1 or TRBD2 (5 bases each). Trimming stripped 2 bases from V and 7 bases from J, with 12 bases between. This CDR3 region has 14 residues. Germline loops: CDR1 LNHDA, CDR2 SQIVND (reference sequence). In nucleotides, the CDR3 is TGTGCCAGTAGTATACCCGGGACCAATAATGAGCAGTTCTTC. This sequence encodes CASSIPGTNNEQFF.

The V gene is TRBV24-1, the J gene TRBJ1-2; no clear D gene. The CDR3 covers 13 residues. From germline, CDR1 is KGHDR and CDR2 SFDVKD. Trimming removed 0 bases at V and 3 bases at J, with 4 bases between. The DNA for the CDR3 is TGTGCCACCAGTGATTTGTACGACTATGGCTACACCTTC. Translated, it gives CATSDLYDYGYTF.

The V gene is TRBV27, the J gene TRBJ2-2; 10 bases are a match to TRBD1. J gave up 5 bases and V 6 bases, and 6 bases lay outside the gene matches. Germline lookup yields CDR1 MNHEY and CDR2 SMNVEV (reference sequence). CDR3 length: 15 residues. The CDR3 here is CASSRGQGETGELFF. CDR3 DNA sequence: TGTGCCAGCAGCCGAGGACAGGGGGAGACCGGGGAGCTGTTTTTT.

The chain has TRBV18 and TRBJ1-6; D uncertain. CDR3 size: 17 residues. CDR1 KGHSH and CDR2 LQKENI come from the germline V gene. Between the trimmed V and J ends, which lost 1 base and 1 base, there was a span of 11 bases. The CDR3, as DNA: TGTGCCAGCTCACCACTAGGGAAGGGATCCTATAATTCACCCCTCCACTTT. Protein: CASSPLGKGSYNSPLHF. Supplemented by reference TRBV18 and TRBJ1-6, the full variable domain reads NAGVMQNPRHLVRRRGQEARLRCSPMKGHSHVYWYRQLPEEGLKFMVYLQKENIIDESGMPKERFSAEFPKEGPSILRIQQVVRGDSAAYFCASSPLGKGSYNSPLHFGNGTRLTVT.

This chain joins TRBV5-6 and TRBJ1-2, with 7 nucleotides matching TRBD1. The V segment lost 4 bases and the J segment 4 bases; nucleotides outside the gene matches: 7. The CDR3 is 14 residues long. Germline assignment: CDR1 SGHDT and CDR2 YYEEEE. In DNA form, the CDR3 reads TGTGCCAGCAGCCCCGGGACAGAGGGCTATGGCTACACCTTC. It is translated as CASSPGTEGYGYTF.

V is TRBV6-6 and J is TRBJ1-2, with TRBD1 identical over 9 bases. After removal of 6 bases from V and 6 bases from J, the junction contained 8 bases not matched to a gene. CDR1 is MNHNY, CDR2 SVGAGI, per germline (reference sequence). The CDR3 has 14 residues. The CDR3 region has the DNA TGTGCCAGCAGGAAGGGGACAGGGAGCGATGGCTACACCTTC. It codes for CASRKGTGSDGYTF.

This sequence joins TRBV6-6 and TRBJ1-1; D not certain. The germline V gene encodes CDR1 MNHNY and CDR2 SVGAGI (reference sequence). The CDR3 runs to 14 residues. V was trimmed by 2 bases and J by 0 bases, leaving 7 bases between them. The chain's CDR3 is CASSYLALNTEAFF. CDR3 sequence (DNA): TGTGCCAGCAGTTACCTCGCATTGAACACTGAAGCTTTCTTT.

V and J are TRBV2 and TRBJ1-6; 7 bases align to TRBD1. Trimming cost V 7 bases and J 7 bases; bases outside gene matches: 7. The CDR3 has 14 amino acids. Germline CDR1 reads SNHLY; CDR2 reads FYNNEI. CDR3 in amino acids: CASKRDSSNSPLHF. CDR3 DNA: TGTGCCAGCAAGCGGGACAGTTCCAATTCACCCCTCCACTTT.

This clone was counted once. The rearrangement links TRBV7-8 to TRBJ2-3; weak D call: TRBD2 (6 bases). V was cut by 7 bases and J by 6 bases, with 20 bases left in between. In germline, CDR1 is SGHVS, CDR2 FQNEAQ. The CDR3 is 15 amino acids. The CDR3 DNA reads TGTGCCAGCACACAGGAGGAGCGGGTGGGGGATACGCAGTATTTT. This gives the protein CASTQEERVGDTQYF.

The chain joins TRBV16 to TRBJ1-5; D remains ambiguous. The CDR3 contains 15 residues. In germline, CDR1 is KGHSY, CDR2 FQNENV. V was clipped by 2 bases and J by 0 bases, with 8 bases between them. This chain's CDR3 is CASSQLYSSNQPQHF. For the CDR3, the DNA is TGTGCCAGCAGCCAACTCTACAGTAGCAATCAGCCCCAGCATTTT.

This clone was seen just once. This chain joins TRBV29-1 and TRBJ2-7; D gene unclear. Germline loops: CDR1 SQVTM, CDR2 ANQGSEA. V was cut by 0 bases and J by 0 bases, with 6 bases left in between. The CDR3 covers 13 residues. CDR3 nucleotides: TGCAGCGTTGAAGATGGCACCTCCTACGAGCAGTACTTC. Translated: CSVEDGTSYEQYF.

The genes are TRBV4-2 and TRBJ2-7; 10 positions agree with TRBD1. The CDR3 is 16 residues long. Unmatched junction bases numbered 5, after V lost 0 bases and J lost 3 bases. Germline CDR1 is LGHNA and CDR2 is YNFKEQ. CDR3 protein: CASSQDRDRGIYEQYF. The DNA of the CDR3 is TGTGCCAGCAGCCAAGACCGGGACAGGGGTATCTACGAGCAGTACTTC.

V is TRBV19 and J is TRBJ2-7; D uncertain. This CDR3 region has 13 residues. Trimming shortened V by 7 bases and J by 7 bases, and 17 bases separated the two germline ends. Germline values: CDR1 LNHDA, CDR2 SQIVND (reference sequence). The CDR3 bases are TGTGCCAGTACTCCCGGCCTATCGGCGGAGCAGTACTTC. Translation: CASTPGLSAEQYF.

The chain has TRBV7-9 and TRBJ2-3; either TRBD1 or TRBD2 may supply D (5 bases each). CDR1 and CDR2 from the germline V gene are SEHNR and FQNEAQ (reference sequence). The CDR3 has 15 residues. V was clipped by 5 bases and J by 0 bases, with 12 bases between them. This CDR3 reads CASSPPGRSTDTQYF. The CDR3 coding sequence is TGTGCCAGCAGCCCCCCGGGACGGAGCACAGATACGCAGTATTTT.

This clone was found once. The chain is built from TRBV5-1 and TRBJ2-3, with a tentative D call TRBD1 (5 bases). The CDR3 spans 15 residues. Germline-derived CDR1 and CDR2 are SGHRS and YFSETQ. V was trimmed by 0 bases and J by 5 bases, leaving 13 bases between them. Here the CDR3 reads CASSLATTQGDTQYF. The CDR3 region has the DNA TGCGCCAGCAGCTTGGCCACTACCCAGGGAGATACGCAGTATTTT.

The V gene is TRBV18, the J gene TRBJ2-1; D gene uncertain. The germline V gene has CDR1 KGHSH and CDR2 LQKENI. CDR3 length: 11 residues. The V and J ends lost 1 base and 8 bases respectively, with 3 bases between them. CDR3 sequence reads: CASSPLDEQFF. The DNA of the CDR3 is TGTGCCAGCTCACCACTGGATGAGCAGTTCTTC. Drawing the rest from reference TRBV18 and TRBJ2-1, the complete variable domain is NAGVMQNPRHLVRRRGQEARLRCSPMKGHSHVYWYRQLPEEGLKFMVYLQKENIIDESGMPKERFSAEFPKEGPSILRIQQVVRGDSAAYFCASSPLDEQFFGPGTRLTVL.